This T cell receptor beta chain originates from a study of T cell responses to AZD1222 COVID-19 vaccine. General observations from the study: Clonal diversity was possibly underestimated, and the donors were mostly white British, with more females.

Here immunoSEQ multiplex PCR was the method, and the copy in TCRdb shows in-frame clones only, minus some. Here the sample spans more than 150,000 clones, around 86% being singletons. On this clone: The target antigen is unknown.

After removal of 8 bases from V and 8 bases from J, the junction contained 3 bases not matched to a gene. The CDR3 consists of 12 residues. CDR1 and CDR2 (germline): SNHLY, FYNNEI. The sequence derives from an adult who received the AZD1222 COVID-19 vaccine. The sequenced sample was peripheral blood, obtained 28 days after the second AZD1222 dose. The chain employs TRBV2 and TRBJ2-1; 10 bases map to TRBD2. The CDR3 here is CASASGSHEQFF. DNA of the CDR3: TGTGCCAGCGCTAGCGGGAGTCATGAGCAGTTCTTC.